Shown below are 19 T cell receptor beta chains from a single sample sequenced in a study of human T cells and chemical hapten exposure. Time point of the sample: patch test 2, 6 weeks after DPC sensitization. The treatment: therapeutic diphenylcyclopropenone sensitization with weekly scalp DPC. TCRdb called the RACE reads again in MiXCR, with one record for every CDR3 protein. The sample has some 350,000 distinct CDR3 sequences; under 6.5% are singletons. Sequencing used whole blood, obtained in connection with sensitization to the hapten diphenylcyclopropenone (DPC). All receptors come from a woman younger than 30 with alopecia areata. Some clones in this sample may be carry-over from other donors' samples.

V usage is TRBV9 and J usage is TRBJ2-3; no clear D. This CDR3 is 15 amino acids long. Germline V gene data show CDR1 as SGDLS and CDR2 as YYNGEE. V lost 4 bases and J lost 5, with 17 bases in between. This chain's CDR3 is CASSPTGFPGDTQYF. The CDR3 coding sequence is TGTGCCAGCAGCCCGACGGGTTTCCCAGGAGATACGCAGTATTTT. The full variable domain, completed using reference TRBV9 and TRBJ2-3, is DSGVTQTPKHLITATGQRVTLRCSPRSGDLSVYWYQQSLDQGLQFLIQYYNGEERAKGNILERFSAQQFPDLHSELNLSSLELGDSALYFCASSPTGFPGDTQYFGPGTRLTVL.

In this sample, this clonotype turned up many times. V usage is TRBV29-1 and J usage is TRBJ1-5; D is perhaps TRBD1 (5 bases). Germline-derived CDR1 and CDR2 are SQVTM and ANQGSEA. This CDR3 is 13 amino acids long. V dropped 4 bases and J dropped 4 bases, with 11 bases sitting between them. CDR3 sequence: CSVGRGWNQPQHF. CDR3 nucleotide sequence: TGCAGCGTTGGCCGGGGGTGGAATCAGCCCCAGCATTTT. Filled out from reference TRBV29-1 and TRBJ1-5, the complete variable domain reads SAVISQKPSRDICQRGTSLTIQCQVDSQVTMMFWYRQQPGQSLTLIATANQGSEATYESGFVIDKFPISRPNLTFSTLTVSNMSPEDSSIYLCSVGRGWNQPQHFGDGTRLSIL.

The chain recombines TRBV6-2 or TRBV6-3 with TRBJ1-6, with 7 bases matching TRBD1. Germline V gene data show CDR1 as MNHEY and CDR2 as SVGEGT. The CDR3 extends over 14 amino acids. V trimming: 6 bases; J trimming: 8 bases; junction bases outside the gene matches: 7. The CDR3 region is CASRTNDRDSPLHF. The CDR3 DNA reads TGTGCCAGCAGGACCAATGACAGGGATTCACCCCTCCACTTT.

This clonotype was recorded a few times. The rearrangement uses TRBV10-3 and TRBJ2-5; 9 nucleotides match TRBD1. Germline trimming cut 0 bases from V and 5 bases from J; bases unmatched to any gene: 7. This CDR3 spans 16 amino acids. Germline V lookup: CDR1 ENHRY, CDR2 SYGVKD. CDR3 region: CAISESRTGGLETQYF. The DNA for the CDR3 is TGTGCCATCAGTGAGTCGAGAACAGGGGGCTTGGAGACCCAGTACTTC.

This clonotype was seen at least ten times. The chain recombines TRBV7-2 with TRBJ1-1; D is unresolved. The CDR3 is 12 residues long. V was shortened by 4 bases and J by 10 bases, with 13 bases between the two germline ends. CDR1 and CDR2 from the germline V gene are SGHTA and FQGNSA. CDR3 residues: CASSWAGDIAFF. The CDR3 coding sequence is TGTGCCAGCAGCTGGGCCGGGGATATAGCTTTCTTT.

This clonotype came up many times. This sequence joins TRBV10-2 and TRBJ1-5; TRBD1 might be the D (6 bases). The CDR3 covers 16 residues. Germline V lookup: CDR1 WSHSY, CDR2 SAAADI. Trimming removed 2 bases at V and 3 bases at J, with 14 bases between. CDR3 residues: CASSEVGLGANQPQHF. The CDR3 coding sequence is TGCGCCAGCAGTGAGGTAGGATTGGGGGCCAATCAGCCCCAGCATTTT.

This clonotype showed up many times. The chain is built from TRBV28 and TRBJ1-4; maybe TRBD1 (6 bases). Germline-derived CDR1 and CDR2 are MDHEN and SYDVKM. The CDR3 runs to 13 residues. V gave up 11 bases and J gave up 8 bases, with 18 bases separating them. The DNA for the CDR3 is TGTGCCCACCGGGGGGGGCACCTCGAAAAACTGTTTTTT. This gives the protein CAHRGGHLEKLFF.

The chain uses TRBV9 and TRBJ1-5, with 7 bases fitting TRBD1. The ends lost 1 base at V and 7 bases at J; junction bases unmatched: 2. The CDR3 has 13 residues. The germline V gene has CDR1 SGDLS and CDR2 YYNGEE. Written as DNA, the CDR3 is TGTGCCAGCAGCGTAACAGGGGAGCAGCCCCAGCATTTT. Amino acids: CASSVTGEQPQHF.

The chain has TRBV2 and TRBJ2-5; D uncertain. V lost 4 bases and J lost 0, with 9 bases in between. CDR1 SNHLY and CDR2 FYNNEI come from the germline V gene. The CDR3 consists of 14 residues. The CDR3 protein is CASSVEAYQETQYF. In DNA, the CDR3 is TGTGCCAGCAGTGTTGAAGCGTACCAAGAGACCCAGTACTTC.

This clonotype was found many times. The CDR3 coding sequence is TGTGCCAGCAGCCTGGATCGACAGGGGGCAAATTCACCCCTCCACTTT. This encodes CASSLDRQGANSPLHF. This chain uses TRBV7-2 with TRBJ1-6, with TRBD1 matching over 10 bases. V was pared by 5 bases and J by 7 bases, with 8 bases of the junction left unmatched. Germline V lookup: CDR1 SGHTA, CDR2 FQGNSA. The CDR3 consists of 16 residues.

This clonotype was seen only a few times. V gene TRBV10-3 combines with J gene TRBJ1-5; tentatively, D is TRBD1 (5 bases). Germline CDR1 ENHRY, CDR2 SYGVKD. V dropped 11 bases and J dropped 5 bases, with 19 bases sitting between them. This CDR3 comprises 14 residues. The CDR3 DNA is TGTGCCGTCCAGGGACCCACTGGGGATCAGCCCCAGCATTTT. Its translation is CAVQGPTGDQPQHF.

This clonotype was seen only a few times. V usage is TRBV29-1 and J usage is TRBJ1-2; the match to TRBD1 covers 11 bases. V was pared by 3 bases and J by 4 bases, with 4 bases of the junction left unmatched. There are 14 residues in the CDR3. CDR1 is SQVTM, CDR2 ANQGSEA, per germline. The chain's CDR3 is CSVDVGTGGYGYTF. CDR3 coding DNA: TGCAGCGTTGACGTCGGGACAGGGGGCTATGGCTACACCTTC. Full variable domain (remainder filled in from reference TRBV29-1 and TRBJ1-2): SAVISQKPSRDICQRGTSLTIQCQVDSQVTMMFWYRQQPGQSLTLIATANQGSEATYESGFVIDKFPISRPNLTFSTLTVSNMSPEDSSIYLCSVDVGTGGYGYTFGSGTRLTVV.

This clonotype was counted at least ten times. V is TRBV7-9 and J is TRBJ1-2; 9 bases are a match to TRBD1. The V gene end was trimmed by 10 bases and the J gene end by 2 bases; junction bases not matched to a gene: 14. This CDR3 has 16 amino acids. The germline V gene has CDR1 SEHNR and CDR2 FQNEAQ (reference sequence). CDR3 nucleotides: TGTGCCATAATCAACGTTCCGGGACAGGGAAACTATGGCTACACCTTC. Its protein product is CAIINVPGQGNYGYTF.

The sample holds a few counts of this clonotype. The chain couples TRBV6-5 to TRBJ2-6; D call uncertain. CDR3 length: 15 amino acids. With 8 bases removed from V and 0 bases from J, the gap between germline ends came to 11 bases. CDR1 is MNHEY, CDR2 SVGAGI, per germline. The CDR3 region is CASSARDSGANVLTF. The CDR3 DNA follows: TGTGCCAGCTCGGCTAGGGACTCTGGGGCCAACGTCCTGACTTTC.

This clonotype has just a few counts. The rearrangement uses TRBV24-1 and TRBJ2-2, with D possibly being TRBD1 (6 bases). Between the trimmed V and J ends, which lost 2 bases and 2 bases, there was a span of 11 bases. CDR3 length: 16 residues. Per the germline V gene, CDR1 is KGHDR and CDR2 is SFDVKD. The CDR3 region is CATSDSGTTNTGELFF. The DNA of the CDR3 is TGTGCCACCAGTGATTCCGGGACAACTAACACCGGGGAGCTGTTTTTT.

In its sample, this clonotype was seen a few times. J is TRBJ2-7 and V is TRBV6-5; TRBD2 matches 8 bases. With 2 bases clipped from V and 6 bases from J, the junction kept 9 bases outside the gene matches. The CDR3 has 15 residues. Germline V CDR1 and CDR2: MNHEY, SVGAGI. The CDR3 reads CASSYSGGLFGEQYF. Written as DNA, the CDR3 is TGTGCCAGCAGTTACAGCGGGGGTTTATTCGGCGAGCAGTACTTC.

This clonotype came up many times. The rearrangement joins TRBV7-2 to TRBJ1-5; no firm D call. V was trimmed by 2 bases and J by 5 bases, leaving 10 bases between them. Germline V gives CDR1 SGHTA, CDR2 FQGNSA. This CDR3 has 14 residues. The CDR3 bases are TGTGCCAGCAGCTTATCCGGGTATGATCAGCCCCAGCATTTT. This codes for CASSLSGYDQPQHF. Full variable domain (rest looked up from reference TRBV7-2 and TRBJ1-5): GAGVSQSPSNKVTEKGKDVELRCDPISGHTALYWYRQSLGQGLEFLIYFQGNSAPDKSGLPSDRFSAERTGGSVSTLTIQRTQQEDSAVYLCASSLSGYDQPQHFGDGTRLSIL.

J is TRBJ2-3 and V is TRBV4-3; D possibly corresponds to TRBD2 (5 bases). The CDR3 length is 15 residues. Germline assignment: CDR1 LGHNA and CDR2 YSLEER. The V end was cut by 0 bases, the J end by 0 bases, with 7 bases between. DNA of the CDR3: TGCGCCAGCAGCCAAGACGGGGTGAGCACAGATACGCAGTATTTT. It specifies CASSQDGVSTDTQYF.

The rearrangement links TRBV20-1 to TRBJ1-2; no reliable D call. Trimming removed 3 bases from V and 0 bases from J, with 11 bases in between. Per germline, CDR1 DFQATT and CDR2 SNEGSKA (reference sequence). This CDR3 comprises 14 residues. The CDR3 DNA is TGCAGTGCTAGGATGGGTTTAGCTAACTATGGCTACACCTTC. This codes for CSARMGLANYGYTF.